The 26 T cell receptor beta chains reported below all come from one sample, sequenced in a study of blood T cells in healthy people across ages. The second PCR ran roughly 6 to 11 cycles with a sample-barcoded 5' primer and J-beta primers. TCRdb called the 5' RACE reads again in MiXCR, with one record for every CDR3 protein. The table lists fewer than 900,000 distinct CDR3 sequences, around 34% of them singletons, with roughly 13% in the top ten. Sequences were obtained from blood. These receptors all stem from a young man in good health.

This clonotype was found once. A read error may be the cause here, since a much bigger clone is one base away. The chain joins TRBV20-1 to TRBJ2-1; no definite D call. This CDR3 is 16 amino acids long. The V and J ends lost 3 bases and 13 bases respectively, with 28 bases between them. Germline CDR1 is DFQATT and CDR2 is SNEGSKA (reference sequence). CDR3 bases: TGCAGTGCTAGTTCCCCCCGTGCCCGGTACCAAGAGACCCAGTTCTTC. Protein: CSASSPRARYQETQFF.

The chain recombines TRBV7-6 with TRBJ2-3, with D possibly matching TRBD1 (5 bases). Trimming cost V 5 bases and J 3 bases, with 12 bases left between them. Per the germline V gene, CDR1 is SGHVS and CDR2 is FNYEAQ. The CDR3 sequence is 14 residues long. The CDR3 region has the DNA TGTGCCAGCAGCCGGAGCAGGGAAACAGATACGCAGTATTTT. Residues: CASSRSRETDTQYF.

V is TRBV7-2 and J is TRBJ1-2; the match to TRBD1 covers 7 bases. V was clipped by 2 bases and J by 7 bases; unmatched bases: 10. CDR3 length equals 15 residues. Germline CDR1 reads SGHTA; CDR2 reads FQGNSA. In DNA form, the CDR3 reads TGTGCCAGCAGCTTACCACAGGGGTCCCTCTGTGGCTACACCTTC. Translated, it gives CASSLPQGSLCGYTF.

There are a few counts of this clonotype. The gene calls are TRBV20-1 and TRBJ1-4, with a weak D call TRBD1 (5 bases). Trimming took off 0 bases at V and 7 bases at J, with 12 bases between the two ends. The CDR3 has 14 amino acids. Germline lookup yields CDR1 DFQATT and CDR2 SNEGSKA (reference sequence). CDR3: CSARDQEGSEKLFF. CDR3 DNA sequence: TGCAGTGCTAGAGATCAGGAGGGGAGTGAAAAACTGTTTTTT.

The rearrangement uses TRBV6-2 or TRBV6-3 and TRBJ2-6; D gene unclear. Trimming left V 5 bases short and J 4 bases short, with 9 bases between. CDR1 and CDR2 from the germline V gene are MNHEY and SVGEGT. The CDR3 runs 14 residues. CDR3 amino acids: CASSGSMGANVLTF. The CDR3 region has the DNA TGTGCCAGCAGTGGTTCTATGGGGGCCAACGTCCTGACTTTC.

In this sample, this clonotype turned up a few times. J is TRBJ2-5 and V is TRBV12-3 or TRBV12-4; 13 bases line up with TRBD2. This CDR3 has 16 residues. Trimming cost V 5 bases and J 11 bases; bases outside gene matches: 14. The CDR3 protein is CASSPTSGGTDNEQYF. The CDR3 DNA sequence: TGTGCCAGCAGTCCGACTAGCGGGGGGACCGACAATGAGCAGTACTTC.

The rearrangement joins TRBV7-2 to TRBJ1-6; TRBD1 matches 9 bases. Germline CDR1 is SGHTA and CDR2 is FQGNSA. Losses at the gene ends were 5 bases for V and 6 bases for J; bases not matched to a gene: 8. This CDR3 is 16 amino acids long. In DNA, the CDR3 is TGTGCCAGCAGCCCACAGGGGGCAAGGGGTAATTCACCCCTCCACTTT. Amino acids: CASSPQGARGNSPLHF.

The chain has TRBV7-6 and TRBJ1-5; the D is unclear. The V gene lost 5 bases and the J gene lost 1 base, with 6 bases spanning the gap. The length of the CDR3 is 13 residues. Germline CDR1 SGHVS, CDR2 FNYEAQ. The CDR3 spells CASSRRSNQPQHF. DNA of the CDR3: TGTGCCAGCAGCCGCCGAAGCAATCAGCCCCAGCATTTT.

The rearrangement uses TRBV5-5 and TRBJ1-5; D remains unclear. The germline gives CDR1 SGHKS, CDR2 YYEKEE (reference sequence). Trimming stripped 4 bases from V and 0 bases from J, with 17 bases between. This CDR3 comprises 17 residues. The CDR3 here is CASSPRGTVYSNQPQHF. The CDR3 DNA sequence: TGTGCCAGCAGCCCCCGGGGAACGGTTTATAGCAATCAGCCCCAGCATTTT.

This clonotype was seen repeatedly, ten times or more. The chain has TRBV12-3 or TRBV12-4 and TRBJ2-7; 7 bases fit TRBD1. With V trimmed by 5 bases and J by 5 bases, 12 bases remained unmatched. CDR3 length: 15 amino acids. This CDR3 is CASSGQRQGGDEQYF. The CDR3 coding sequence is TGTGCCAGCAGTGGCCAACGACAGGGTGGCGACGAGCAGTACTTC.

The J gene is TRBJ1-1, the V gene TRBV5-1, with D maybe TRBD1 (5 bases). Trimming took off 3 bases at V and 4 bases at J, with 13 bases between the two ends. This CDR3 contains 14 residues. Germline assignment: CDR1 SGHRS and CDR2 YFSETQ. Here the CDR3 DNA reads TGCGCCAGCAGCTGGGGGGGGGAAGGCACTGAAGCTTTCTTT. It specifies CASSWGGEGTEAFF.

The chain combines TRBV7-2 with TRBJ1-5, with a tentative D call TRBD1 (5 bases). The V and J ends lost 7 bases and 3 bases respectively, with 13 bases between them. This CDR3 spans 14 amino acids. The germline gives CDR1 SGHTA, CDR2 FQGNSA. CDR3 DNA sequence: TGTGCCAGCACCGGGGGAGGACTCAATCAGCCCCAGCATTTT. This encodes CASTGGGLNQPQHF.

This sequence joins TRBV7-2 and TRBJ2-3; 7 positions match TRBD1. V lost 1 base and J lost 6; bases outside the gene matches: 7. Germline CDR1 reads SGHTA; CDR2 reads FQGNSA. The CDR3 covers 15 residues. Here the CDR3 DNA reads TGTGCCAGCAGCTTAGACCCCCAGGGGGTGGATACGCAGTATTTT. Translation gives CASSLDPQGVDTQYF.

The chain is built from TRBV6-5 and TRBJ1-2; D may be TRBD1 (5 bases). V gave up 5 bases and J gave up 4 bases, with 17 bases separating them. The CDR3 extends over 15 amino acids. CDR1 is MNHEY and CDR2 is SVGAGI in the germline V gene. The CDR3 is CASSTPGSLLYGYTF. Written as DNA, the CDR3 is TGTGCCAGCAGTACTCCAGGGTCCCTCCTCTATGGCTACACCTTC.

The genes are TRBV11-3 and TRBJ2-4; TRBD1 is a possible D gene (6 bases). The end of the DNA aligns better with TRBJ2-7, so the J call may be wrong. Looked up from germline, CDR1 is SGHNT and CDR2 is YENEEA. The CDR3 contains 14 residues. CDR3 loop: CASSRVQGSHEQYF. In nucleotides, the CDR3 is TGTGCCAGCAGCCGAGTACAGGGTTCCCACGAGCAGTACTTC.

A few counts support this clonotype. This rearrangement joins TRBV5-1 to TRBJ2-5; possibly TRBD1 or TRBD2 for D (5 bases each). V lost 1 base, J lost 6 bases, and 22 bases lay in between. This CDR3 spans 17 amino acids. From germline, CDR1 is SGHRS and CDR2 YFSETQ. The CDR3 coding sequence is TGCGCCAGCAGCTTGTTTCACCGGGGCGAAGAGGGGAAGACCCAGTACTTC. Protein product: CASSLFHRGEEGKTQYF.

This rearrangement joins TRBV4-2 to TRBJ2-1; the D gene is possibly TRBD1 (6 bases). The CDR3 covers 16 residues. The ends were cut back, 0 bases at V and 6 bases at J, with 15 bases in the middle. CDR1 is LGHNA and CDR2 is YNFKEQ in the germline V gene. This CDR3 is CASSQDSRGRGNEQFF. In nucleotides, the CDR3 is TGTGCCAGCAGCCAAGACAGCAGGGGAAGGGGCAATGAGCAGTTCTTC.

The CDR3 nucleotides are TGCAGTGCTAGAGACTCAGGGAGATACACTGAAGCTTTCTTT. Its protein is CSARDSGRYTEAFF. The chain recombines TRBV20-1 with TRBJ1-1, with D possibly being TRBD1 (5 bases). The length of the CDR3 is 14 residues. Germline-derived CDR1 and CDR2 are DFQATT and SNEGSKA (reference sequence). Between the trimmed V and J ends, which lost 0 bases and 3 bases, there was a span of 11 bases.

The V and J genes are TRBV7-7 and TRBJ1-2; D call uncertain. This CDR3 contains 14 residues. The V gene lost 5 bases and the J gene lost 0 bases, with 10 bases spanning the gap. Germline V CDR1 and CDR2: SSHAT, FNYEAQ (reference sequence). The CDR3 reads CASSRRETNYGYTF. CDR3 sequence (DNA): TGTGCCAGCAGCCGGAGGGAAACTAACTATGGCTACACCTTC.

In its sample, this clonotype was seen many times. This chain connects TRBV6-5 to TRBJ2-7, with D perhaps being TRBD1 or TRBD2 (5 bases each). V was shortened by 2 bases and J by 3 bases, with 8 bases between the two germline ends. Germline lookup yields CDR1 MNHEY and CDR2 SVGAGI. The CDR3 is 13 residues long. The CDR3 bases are TGTGCCAGCAGTTACGGGACGGACTACGAGCAGTACTTC. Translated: CASSYGTDYEQYF.

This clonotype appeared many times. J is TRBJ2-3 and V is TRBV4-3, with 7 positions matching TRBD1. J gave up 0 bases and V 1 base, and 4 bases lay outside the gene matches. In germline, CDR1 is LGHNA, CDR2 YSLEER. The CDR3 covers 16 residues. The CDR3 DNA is TGCGCCAGCAGCCAAGCGACAGGGCCGAGCACAGATACGCAGTATTTT. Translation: CASSQATGPSTDTQYF.

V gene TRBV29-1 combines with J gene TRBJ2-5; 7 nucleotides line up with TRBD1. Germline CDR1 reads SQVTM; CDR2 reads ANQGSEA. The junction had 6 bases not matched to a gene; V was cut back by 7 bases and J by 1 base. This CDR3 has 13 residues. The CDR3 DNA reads TGCAGCGCAGACAGGGACCTCCAAGAGACCCAGTACTTC. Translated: CSADRDLQETQYF.

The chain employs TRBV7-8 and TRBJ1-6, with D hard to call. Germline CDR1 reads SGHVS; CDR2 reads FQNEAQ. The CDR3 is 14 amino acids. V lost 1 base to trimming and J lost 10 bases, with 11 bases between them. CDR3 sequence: CASSLGGPGSPLHF. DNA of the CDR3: TGTGCCAGCAGCTTAGGGGGTCCAGGATCACCCCTCCACTTT.

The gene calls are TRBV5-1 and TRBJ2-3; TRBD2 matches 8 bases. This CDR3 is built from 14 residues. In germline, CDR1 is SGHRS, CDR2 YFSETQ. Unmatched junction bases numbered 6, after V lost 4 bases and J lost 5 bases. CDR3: CASSPGAGGDTQYF. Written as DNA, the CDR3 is TGCGCCAGCAGCCCTGGGGCGGGGGGAGATACGCAGTATTTT.

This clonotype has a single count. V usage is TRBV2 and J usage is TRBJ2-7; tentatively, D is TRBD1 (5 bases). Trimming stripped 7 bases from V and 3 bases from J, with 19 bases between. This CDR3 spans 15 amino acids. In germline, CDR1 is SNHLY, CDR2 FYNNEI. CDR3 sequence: CASITTVGLLYEQYF. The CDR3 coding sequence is TGTGCCAGCATTACGACGGTGGGGCTTCTCTACGAGCAGTACTTC.

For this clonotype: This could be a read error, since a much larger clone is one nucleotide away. The CDR3 here is CASGLEGDYNNEQFF. As DNA, the CDR3 is TGTGCCAGCGGCTTAGAGGGGGACTACAACAATGAGCAGTTCTTC. This chain links TRBV11-1 with TRBJ2-1, with D perhaps matching TRBD2 (7 bases). Germline loops: CDR1 SGHAT, CDR2 FQDESV (reference sequence). The CDR3 contains 15 residues.